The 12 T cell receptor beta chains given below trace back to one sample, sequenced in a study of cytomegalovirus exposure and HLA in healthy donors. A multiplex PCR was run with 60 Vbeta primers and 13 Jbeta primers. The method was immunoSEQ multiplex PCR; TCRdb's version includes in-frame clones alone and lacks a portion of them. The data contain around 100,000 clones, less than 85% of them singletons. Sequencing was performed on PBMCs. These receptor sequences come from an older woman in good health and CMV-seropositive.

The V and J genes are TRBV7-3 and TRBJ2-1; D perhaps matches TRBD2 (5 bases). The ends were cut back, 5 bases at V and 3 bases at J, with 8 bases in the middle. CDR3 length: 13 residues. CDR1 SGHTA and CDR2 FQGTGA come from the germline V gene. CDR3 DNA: TGTGCCAGCAGCGCAGACTACTACAATGAGCAGTTCTTC. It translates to CASSADYYNEQFF.

This CDR3 reads CASSKEGTSGYNEQFF. The CDR3 DNA reads TGTGCCAGCAGCAAAGAAGGGACTAGCGGGTACAATGAGCAGTTCTTC. The chain links TRBV21-1 to TRBJ2-1; TRBD2 was called by the table and not checked on the DNA. TRBV21-1 counts as a pseudogene. This CDR3 is 16 amino acids long.

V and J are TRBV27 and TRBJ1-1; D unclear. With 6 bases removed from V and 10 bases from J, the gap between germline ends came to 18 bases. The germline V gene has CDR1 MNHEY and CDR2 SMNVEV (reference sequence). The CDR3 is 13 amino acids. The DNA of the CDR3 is TGTGCCAGCAGAGCATTTGTTAAGGGAGCAGCTTTCTTT. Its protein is CASRAFVKGAAFF.

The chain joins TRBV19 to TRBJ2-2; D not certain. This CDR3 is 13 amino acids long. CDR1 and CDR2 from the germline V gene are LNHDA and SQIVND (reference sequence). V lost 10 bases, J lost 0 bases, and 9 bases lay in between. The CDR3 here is CATGGANTGELFF. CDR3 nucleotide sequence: TGTGCCACTGGCGGCGCGAACACCGGGGAGCTGTTTTTT.

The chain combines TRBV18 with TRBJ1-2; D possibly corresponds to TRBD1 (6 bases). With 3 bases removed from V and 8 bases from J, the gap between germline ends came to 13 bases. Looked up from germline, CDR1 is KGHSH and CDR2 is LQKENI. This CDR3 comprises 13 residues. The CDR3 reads CASSPTGQSGYTF. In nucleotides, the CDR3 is TGTGCCAGCTCACCGACAGGACAGTCCGGCTACACCTTC.

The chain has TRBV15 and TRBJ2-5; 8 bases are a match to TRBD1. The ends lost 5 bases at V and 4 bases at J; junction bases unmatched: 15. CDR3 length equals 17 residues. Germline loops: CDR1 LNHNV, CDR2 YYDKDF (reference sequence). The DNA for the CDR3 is TGTGCCACCAGCGGCCGGCATCCCAGGGGGCGCGTAGAGACCCAGTACTTC. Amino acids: CATSGRHPRGRVETQYF.

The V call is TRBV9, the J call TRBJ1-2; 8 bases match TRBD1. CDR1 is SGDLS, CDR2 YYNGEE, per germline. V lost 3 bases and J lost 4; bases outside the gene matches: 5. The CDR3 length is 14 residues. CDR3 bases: TGTGCCAGCAGCGCCGGACAGGGATCCTATGGCTACACCTTC. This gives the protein CASSAGQGSYGYTF.

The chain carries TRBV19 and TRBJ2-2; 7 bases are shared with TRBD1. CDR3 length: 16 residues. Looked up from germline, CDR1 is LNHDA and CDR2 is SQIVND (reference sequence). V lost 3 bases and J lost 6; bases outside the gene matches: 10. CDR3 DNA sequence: TGTGCCAGTAGTATGGCGACAGGGTTTGTAGCCGGGGAGCTGTTTTTT. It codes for CASSMATGFVAGELFF.

The CDR3 nucleotides read TGTGCCAGCAGCACCGTGGGGGGACACACCATATATTTT. Its protein is CASSTVGGHTIYF. The chain has TRBV7-9 and TRBJ1-3; possible D gene TRBD1, 5 bases. V was shortened by 5 bases and J by 8 bases, with 13 bases between the two germline ends. Germline V CDR1 and CDR2: SEHNR, FQNEAQ (reference sequence). This CDR3 spans 13 amino acids.

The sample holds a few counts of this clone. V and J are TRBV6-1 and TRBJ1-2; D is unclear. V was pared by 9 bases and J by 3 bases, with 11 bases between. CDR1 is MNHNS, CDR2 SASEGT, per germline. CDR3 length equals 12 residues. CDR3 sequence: CASLLRDYGYTF. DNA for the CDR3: TGTGCCAGTCTACTCCGGGACTATGGCTACACCTTC.

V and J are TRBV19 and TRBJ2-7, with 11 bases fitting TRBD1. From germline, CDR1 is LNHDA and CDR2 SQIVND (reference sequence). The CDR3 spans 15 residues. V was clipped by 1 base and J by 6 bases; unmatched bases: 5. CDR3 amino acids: CASSIVGTGGIEQYF. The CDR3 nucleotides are TGTGCCAGTAGTATAGTGGGGACAGGGGGAATCGAGCAGTACTTC.

The chain's CDR3 is CASSAQQGPNEQFF. DNA of the CDR3: TGTGCCAGCAGCGCACAACAGGGTCCCAATGAGCAGTTCTTC. The V and J genes are TRBV28 and TRBJ2-1; the D gene is possibly TRBD1 (6 bases). Per the germline V gene, CDR1 is MDHEN and CDR2 is SYDVKM. V was pared by 6 bases and J by 6 bases, with 15 bases between. The CDR3 extends over 14 amino acids.